This TCR beta chain derives from a study of blood T cells in healthy people across ages. The length of the CDR3 is 14 residues. A J-beta primer mix and a sample-barcoded 5' primer were used in a second PCR of about 7 to 12 cycles. Every sample gave at least 3 million paired-end reads containing CDR3. TCRdb re-called the 5' RACE reads through MiXCR, storing one row per CDR3 protein. Counted here are hundreds of thousands of distinct CDR3 sequences, roughly 32% occurring once; the ten biggest clones make up just over 15%. Study-wide results and limits: The study lacked donor CMV status, which possibly confounded expanded clonotype changes. Diversity of TCR beta correlated strongly with naive T cell percentage.

Worth noting for this clonotype: Its antigen is not identified. At one end, the junction sequence differs from germline, possibly due to a read error.

The sequencing input was blood. This receptor was identified in a woman aged 80 or older in good health. The chain couples TRBV12-3 or TRBV12-4 to TRBJ2-3; 7 nucleotides match TRBD2. CDR3 amino acids: CASSLGGAGDTRYF. CDR3 coding DNA: TGTGCCAGCAGTTTGGGAGGGGCTGGAGATACGCGGTATTTT.